This is a list of T cell receptor beta chains from one sample in a study of blood T cell repertoires in COVID-19. Clones were sequenced by immunoSEQ multiplex PCR, and TCRdb holds only the in-frame ones, with some missing. Of some 150,000 clones listed, more than 80% are singletons. The specimen was peripheral blood. The receptors come from a human donor with acute or convalescent COVID-19. The donor label of this sample is uncertain. Each CDR3 is given with its conserved first and last residue. D genes are given only for firm matches. For some rows the clone size is stated as once, few or many, or as a class when expanded; others skip it.

abundance: -; d_gene: -; v_gene: TRBV6-4; len: 11; j_gene: TRBJ1-1; CDR3aa: CASTSGTEAFF; CDR3nt: TGTGCCAGCACCTCAGGCACTGAAGCTTTCTTT
abundance: -; d_gene: -; v_gene: TRBV6-5; len: 13; j_gene: TRBJ1-2; CDR3aa: CASSIGQHYGYTF; CDR3nt: TGTGCCAGCAGTATCGGACAGCACTATGGCTACACCTTC
abundance: -; d_gene: TRBD1; v_gene: TRBV24-1; len: 12; j_gene: TRBJ2-5; CDR3aa: CATSRDRETQYF; CDR3nt: TGTGCCACCAGCCGGGACAGAGAGACCCAGTACTTC
abundance: -; d_gene: TRBD1; v_gene: TRBV5-1; len: 13; j_gene: TRBJ1-1; CDR3aa: CASTRDRNTEAFF; CDR3nt: TGCGCCAGCACCCGGGACAGAAACACTGAAGCTTTCTTT
abundance: once; d_gene: -; v_gene: TRBV5-1; len: 13; j_gene: TRBJ2-2; CDR3aa: CASSWSNTGELFF; CDR3nt: TGCGCCAGCAGCTGGAGTAACACCGGGGAGCTGTTTTTT
abundance: -; d_gene: -; v_gene: TRBV6-5; len: 13; j_gene: TRBJ1-1; CDR3aa: CASRQDSGTEAFF; CDR3nt: TGTGCCAGCAGGCAGGATAGCGGCACTGAAGCTTTCTTT
abundance: -; d_gene: -; v_gene: TRBV5-5; len: 14; j_gene: TRBJ1-1; CDR3aa: CASSLTGTNTEAFF; CDR3nt: TGTGCCAGCAGCTTGACGGGAACGAACACTGAAGCTTTCTTT
abundance: once; d_gene: TRBD1; v_gene: TRBV12-5; len: 18; j_gene: TRBJ1-2; CDR3aa: CASGLTLSTGAVNYGYTF; CDR3nt: TGTGCTAGTGGTTTGACCCTCTCGACAGGGGCGGTCAACTATGGCTACACCTTC
abundance: -; d_gene: -; v_gene: TRBV10-3; len: 12; j_gene: TRBJ2-2; CDR3aa: CAITHSGGELFF; CDR3nt: TGTGCCATCACTCATTCGGGCGGGGAGCTGTTTTTT
abundance: few; d_gene: TRBD1; v_gene: TRBV5-1; len: 15; j_gene: TRBJ1-1; CDR3aa: CASSSTGGLRTEAFF; CDR3nt: TGCGCCAGCAGCTCTACAGGGGGGTTACGGACTGAAGCTTTCTTT
abundance: once; d_gene: TRBD1; v_gene: TRBV5-8; len: 16; j_gene: TRBJ2-1; CDR3aa: CASTPRGGAAYNEQFF; CDR3nt: TGTGCCAGCACCCCGAGAGGGGGCGCAGCCTACAATGAGCAGTTCTTC
abundance: -; d_gene: TRBD1; v_gene: TRBV10-3; len: 13; j_gene: TRBJ2-3; CDR3aa: CAIRIQGADTQYF; CDR3nt: TGTGCCATCAGGATTCAGGGGGCAGATACGCAGTATTTT
abundance: once; d_gene: -; v_gene: TRBV5-6; len: 14; j_gene: TRBJ2-3; CDR3aa: CASREGLAPDTQYF; CDR3nt: TGTGCCAGCAGGGAGGGGCTAGCCCCAGATACGCAGTATTTT
abundance: -; d_gene: -; v_gene: TRBV5-4; len: 14; j_gene: TRBJ2-1; CDR3aa: CASSGGGLGNEQFF; CDR3nt: TGTGCCAGCAGCGGCGGGGGCCTCGGGAATGAGCAGTTCTTC
abundance: -; d_gene: -; v_gene: TRBV3-1/TRBV3-2; len: 15; j_gene: TRBJ1-2; CDR3aa: CASTPRTIRGAGYTF; CDR3nt: TGTGCCAGCACCCCCAGGACGATCCGGGGGGCTGGCTACACCTTC